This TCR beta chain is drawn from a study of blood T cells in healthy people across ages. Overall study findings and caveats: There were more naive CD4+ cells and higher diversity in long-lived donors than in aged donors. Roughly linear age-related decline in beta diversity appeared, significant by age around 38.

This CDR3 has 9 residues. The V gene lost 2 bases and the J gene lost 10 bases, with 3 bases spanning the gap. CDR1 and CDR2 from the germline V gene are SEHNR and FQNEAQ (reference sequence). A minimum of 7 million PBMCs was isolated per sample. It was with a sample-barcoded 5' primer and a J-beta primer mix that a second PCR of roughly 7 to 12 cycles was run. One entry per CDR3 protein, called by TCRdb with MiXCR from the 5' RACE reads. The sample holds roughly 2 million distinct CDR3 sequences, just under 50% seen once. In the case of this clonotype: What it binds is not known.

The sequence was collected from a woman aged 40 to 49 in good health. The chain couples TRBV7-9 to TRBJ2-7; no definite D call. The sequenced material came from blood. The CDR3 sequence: CASSLPQYF. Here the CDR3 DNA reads TGTGCCAGCAGCTTACCTCAGTACTTC.